This T cell receptor beta chain was identified in a study of T cell responses to AZD1222 COVID-19 vaccine. Study-wide points: Seropositive at baseline were only six AZD1222 recipients. None of the repertoires were sampled until the peak T cell response had passed. Donors in the cohort were predominantly white British and more often female, and clonal diversity was possibly underestimated.

The method was immunoSEQ multiplex PCR; TCRdb's version includes in-frame clones alone and lacks a portion of them. The table has over 100,000 clones, around nine tenths seen once; the top ten hold over 3%. Comments on this clone: Its antigen remains unknown.

This CDR3 spans 13 amino acids. In germline, CDR1 is GTSNPN, CDR2 SVGIG (reference sequence). V gave up 1 base and J gave up 6 bases, with 10 bases separating them. The V and J genes are TRBV30 and TRBJ2-1; possibly TRBD2 for D (5 bases). Material: peripheral blood, obtained 28 days after the second dose of the MenACWY control vaccine. This TCR came from an adult who received the MenACWY meningococcal vaccine as a control. This CDR3 reads CAWSGLAGNEQFF. CDR3 DNA: TGTGCCTGGAGTGGTCTAGCAGGCAATGAGCAGTTCTTC.